The 23 T cell receptor beta chains below all came from one sample that was sequenced in a study of T cell repertoires in aging, cancer and after chemotherapy. TRB rearrangements spanning V, D and J were amplified using mixed TRB-A/B primers. TCRdb recomputed calls from the multiplex PCR reads with MiXCR, one row per CDR3 protein. The sample has fewer than 4,500 distinct CDR3 sequences; 35% to 50% are singletons. Amplification of TCR beta used genomic DNA extracted from peripheral blood. The sequenced sample was blood. The receptors come from a human donor with a blood cancer.

This clonotype was counted only a few times. CDR3 sequence reads: CASSFSGSRFEQYF. The CDR3 coding sequence is TGTGCCAGCAGCTTTAGCGGGAGTAGATTCGAGCAGTACTTC. This rearrangement joins TRBV5-4 to TRBJ2-7; 9 bases map to TRBD2. There are 14 residues in the CDR3. V lost 2 bases, J lost 6 bases, and 6 bases stayed unmatched. Germline-derived CDR1 and CDR2 are SGHNT and YYREEE (reference sequence).

The chain is built from TRBV6-5 and TRBJ2-7, with 9 positions matching TRBD2. Trimming at V came to 6 bases and at J to 5 bases, leaving 8 bases not matched to a gene. The CDR3 has 14 amino acids. Germline V gene sequence: CDR1 MNHEY, CDR2 SVGAGI. The CDR3 DNA reads as TGTGCCAGCAGAGGCGGGAGGGCCCTTAACGAGCAGTACTTC. It is translated as CASRGGRALNEQYF.

This rearrangement joins TRBV7-3 to TRBJ2-1; no firm D call. The length of the CDR3 is 15 residues. V dropped 5 bases and J dropped 5 bases, with 16 bases sitting between them. The germline CDR1 and CDR2 sequences are SGHTA and FQGTGA. The CDR3 DNA follows: TGTGCCAGCAGCCAGGACGGTTTCCCCAACAATGAGCAGTTCTTC. This codes for CASSQDGFPNNEQFF. Full variable domain (outside the CDR3, taken from reference TRBV7-3 and TRBJ2-1): GAGVSQTPSNKVTEKGKYVELRCDPISGHTALYWYRQSLGQGPEFLIYFQGTGAADDSGLPNDRFFAVRPEGSVSTLKIQRTERGDSAVYLCASSQDGFPNNEQFFGPGTRLTVL.

The V and J genes are TRBV5-4 and TRBJ2-3; 10 bases map to TRBD1. CDR1 SGHNT and CDR2 YYREEE come from the germline V gene (reference sequence). After removal of 4 bases from V and 1 base from J, the junction contained 6 bases not matched to a gene. CDR3 length: 16 amino acids. CDR3 in amino acids: CASSQDRGIGTDTQYF. Here the CDR3 DNA reads TGTGCCAGCAGCCAGGACAGGGGGATTGGCACAGATACGCAGTATTTT.

CDR3 residues: CASSPLEGGSGNTEAFF. CDR3 DNA: TGTGCCAGCTCACCCTTGGAGGGCGGGAGTGGGAACACTGAAGCTTTCTTT. The chain carries TRBV18 and TRBJ1-1; D uncertain. In germline, CDR1 is KGHSH, CDR2 LQKENI. The CDR3 is 17 amino acids. Trimming removed 3 bases from V and 1 base from J, with 18 bases in between.

By share, this clonotype counts as large. The V and J genes are TRBV19 and TRBJ2-5; TRBD2 aligns across 8 bases. Germline V gene lookup returns CDR1 LNHDA and CDR2 SQIVND (reference sequence). This CDR3 is 16 amino acids long. V gave up 6 bases and J gave up 4 bases; unmatched junction bases: 13. DNA for the CDR3: TGTGCCAGTAGCTATGGGCCTAGCGGGTTTGGAGAGACCCAGTACTTC. Translated, it gives CASSYGPSGFGETQYF.

This clonotype was detected only once. V gene TRBV5-1 combines with J gene TRBJ2-5; D may match TRBD1 or TRBD2 (6 bases each). Germline CDR1 reads SGHRS; CDR2 reads YFSETQ. The germline V and J ends were trimmed by 4 bases and 2 bases, with 12 bases remaining between them. The CDR3 sequence is 14 residues long. The CDR3 nucleotides read TGCGCCAGCAGCCCCAGGAGGGGGCAAGAGACCCAGTACTTC. Its translation: CASSPRRGQETQYF. Looking up the rest from reference TRBV5-1 and TRBJ2-5 gives the full variable domain: KAGVTQTPRYLIKTRGQQVTLSCSPISGHRSVSWYQQTPGQGLQFLFEYFSETQRNKGNFPGRFSGRQFSNSRSEMNVSTLELGDSALYLCASSPRRGQETQYFGPGTRLLVL.

V and J are TRBV6-8 and TRBJ2-5, with TRBD1 as a possible D gene (6 bases). Trimming removed 5 bases at V and 4 bases at J, with 14 bases between. Germline values: CDR1 MNHGY, CDR2 SAAAGT. The CDR3 runs to 14 residues. The chain's CDR3 is CASSVSQGPETQYF. CDR3 sequence (DNA): TGTGCCAGCAGTGTAAGTCAGGGGCCAGAGACCCAGTACTTC.

The V and J genes are TRBV30 and TRBJ2-1, with 8 bases fitting TRBD2. The V gene end was trimmed by 0 bases and the J gene end by 1 base; junction bases not matched to a gene: 11. From germline, CDR1 is GTSNPN and CDR2 SVGIG (reference sequence). The CDR3 has 18 amino acids. The CDR3 sequence is CAWSVLAVLGQSYNEQFF. The CDR3 DNA reads TGTGCCTGGAGTGTACTAGCGGTCCTGGGCCAGTCCTACAATGAGCAGTTCTTC.

The genes are TRBV7-6 and TRBJ2-7; 11 nucleotides match TRBD2. There are 16 residues in the CDR3. The V segment lost 1 base and the J segment 2 bases; nucleotides outside the gene matches: 4. The germline gives CDR1 SGHVS, CDR2 FNYEAQ. As DNA, the CDR3 is TGTGCCAGCAGCTTAGGTTCGACTAGCGGGACCTACGAGCAGTACTTC. Residues: CASSLGSTSGTYEQYF.

The rearrangement joins TRBV5-5 to TRBJ1-1; no reliable D call. Trimming took 4 bases from V and 4 from J, leaving 11 bases between them. CDR1 and CDR2 from the germline V gene are SGHKS and YYEKEE (reference sequence). This CDR3 comprises 13 residues. The CDR3 bases are TGTGCCAGCAGCCCCCAACTGGGCACTGAAGCTTTCTTT. Protein sequence: CASSPQLGTEAFF.

J is TRBJ2-5 and V is TRBV20-1, with TRBD2 identical over 11 bases. The CDR3 runs to 16 residues. V was clipped by 1 base and J by 5 bases; unmatched bases: 9. Germline CDR1 and CDR2: DFQATT and SNEGSKA (reference sequence). The CDR3 sequence is CSARVIVAGGEETQYF. As DNA, the CDR3 is TGCAGTGCTAGAGTGATAGTAGCGGGAGGGGAGGAGACCCAGTACTTC.

V and J are TRBV6-1 and TRBJ2-1; 8 nucleotides line up with TRBD2. V trimming: 1 base; J trimming: 5 bases; junction bases outside the gene matches: 7. Per germline, CDR1 MNHNS and CDR2 SASEGT. The CDR3 sequence is 16 residues long. The CDR3, as DNA: TGTGCCAGCAGTGAAGAGGCTAGCGGGCTGCACAATGAGCAGTTCTTC. Its protein product is CASSEEASGLHNEQFF.

The V gene is TRBV29-1, the J gene TRBJ2-3, with 14 bases lining up with TRBD2. Trimming took 5 bases from V and 6 from J; bases not matched to a gene: 4. CDR1 is SQVTM and CDR2 is ANQGSEA in the germline V gene. The CDR3 is 14 residues long. CDR3 in amino acids: CSVLGLAGADTQYF. The CDR3 DNA reads as TGCAGCGTTCTGGGACTAGCGGGAGCGGATACGCAGTATTTT.

As to this clonotype: Being one base from a much bigger clone, this may be a read error. The V call is TRBV27, the J call TRBJ2-3; D gene unclear. Looked up from germline, CDR1 is MNHEY and CDR2 is SMNVEV (reference sequence). V gave up 5 bases and J gave up 5 bases, with 17 bases separating them. The CDR3 is made up of 15 amino acids. CDR3: CASSQTLGFQDTQYF. As DNA, the CDR3 is TGTGCCAGCAGTCAAACCCTCGGATTCCAAGATACGCAGTATTTT.

The chain combines TRBV13 with TRBJ2-5; 12 nucleotides line up with TRBD2. This CDR3 has 17 residues. From germline, CDR1 is PRHDT and CDR2 FYEKMQ (reference sequence). V was pared by 4 bases and J by 0 bases, with 6 bases of the junction left unmatched. The CDR3 loop is CASSSSGLAGNQETQYF. CDR3 in DNA: TGTGCCAGCAGCTCGTCGGGACTAGCGGGCAACCAAGAGACCCAGTACTTC. Full variable domain (outside the CDR3, taken from reference TRBV13 and TRBJ2-5): AAGVIQSPRHLIKEKRETATLKCYPIPRHDTVYWYQQGPGQDPQFLISFYEKMQSDKGSIPDRFSAQQFSDYHSELNMSSLELGDSALYFCASSSSGLAGNQETQYFGPGTRLLVL.

By share of the sample, this clonotype is medium-sized. The rearrangement joins TRBV29-1 to TRBJ1-1, with D uncertain. Germline V gives CDR1 SQVTM, CDR2 ANQGSEA. V was shortened by 0 bases and J by 7 bases, with 15 bases between the two germline ends. This CDR3 is 14 amino acids long. The DNA for the CDR3 is TGCAGCGTTGAAGATCAAGGTCAGACCTATGAAGCTTTCTTT. Encoded protein: CSVEDQGQTYEAFF.

This clonotype showed up just a few times. In nucleotides, the CDR3 is TGTGCCAGCAGTCCCCGGGGGACGCTCTACAATGAGCAGTTCTTC. It specifies CASSPRGTLYNEQFF. The chain joins TRBV27 to TRBJ2-1, with a possible D match to TRBD2 (6 bases). Germline V CDR1 and CDR2: MNHEY, SMNVEV (reference sequence). Trimming took 5 bases from V and 3 from J, leaving 14 bases between them. This CDR3 spans 15 amino acids.

The chain links TRBV12-3 or TRBV12-4 to TRBJ2-7, with 7 nucleotides matching TRBD1. This CDR3 comprises 16 residues. The V and J ends lost 3 bases and 3 bases, in that order; junction bases with no gene match: 11. In DNA form, the CDR3 reads TGTGCCAGCAGTTTGGGGCCTCGGACAGGCGGCTACGAGCAGTACTTC. Protein: CASSLGPRTGGYEQYF.

For the CDR3, the DNA is TGTGCCAGCAGGCGGAGACTAGCAGTAGAGCCCTTCACAGATACGCAGTATTTT. It is translated as CASRRRLAVEPFTDTQYF. V and J are TRBV5-4 and TRBJ2-3, with 7 bases matching TRBD2. Germline CDR1 and CDR2: SGHNT and YYREEE (reference sequence). Trimming at V came to 5 bases and at J to 2 bases, leaving 17 bases not matched to a gene. CDR3 length equals 18 residues.

There are a few counts of this clonotype. The chain is built from TRBV12-3 or TRBV12-4 and TRBJ2-3, with 11 bases matching TRBD2. J gave up 0 bases and V 7 bases, and 9 bases lay outside the gene matches. The CDR3 runs to 17 residues. The CDR3 DNA follows: TGTGCCAGCACCACCCAGACTAGCGGGACTAGCACAGATACGCAGTATTTT. It is translated as CASTTQTSGTSTDTQYF.

This clonotype rates as large. This rearrangement joins TRBV19 to TRBJ2-2; 7 bases agree with TRBD2. Germline V lookup: CDR1 LNHDA, CDR2 SQIVND (reference sequence). V lost 5 bases and J lost 7; bases outside the gene matches: 7. The CDR3 runs to 14 residues. CDR3 nucleotide sequence: TGTGCCAGTAGTTCCCGGGAGCGGGGCGGGGAGCTGTTTTTT. This sequence encodes CASSSRERGGELFF.

There are a few counts of this clonotype. The chain couples TRBV5-6 to TRBJ2-3, with TRBD2 matching over 8 bases. The CDR3 loop spans 12 amino acids. After removal of 7 bases from V and 5 bases from J, the junction contained 3 bases not matched to a gene. Germline loops: CDR1 SGHDT, CDR2 YYEEEE. The CDR3 coding sequence is TGTGCCAGCCGAGCGGGAGAAGATACGCAGTATTTT. This encodes CASRAGEDTQYF.